The 25 T cell receptor beta chains presented below share a single source sample, sequenced in a study of cytomegalovirus exposure and HLA in healthy donors. A multiplex PCR was run with 60 Vbeta primers and 13 Jbeta primers. Profiled with immunoSEQ multiplex PCR; TCRdb holds only in-frame clones, not every one. The table records under 150,000 clones, just over 70% of them present only once. Sequencing input: PBMCs. The receptors derive from a woman between 55 and 75 years old in good health and CMV-seropositive.

The V call is TRBV6-5, the J call TRBJ1-2; D possibly corresponds to TRBD1 (6 bases). CDR1 MNHEY and CDR2 SVGAGI come from the germline V gene. V shed 2 bases and J shed 3 bases, with 10 bases lying between them. The length of the CDR3 is 14 residues. CDR3 loop: CASSYGTPYYGYTF. In nucleotides, the CDR3 is TGTGCCAGCAGTTACGGGACACCCTACTATGGCTACACCTTC.

The CDR3 DNA follows: TGCGCCAGCAGCTTGGCGCCGGGCTCCGGGAGAGGCTCTGGCTACACCTTC. This codes for CASSLAPGSGRGSGYTF. This chain joins TRBV5-1 and TRBJ1-2; no clear D gene. The CDR3 spans 17 residues. CDR1 SGHRS and CDR2 YFSETQ come from the germline V gene. Trimming took 0 bases from V and 7 from J, leaving 22 bases between them.

The V gene is TRBV6-1, the J gene TRBJ1-5, with D possibly being TRBD1 (6 bases). CDR1 is MNHNS and CDR2 is SASEGT in the germline V gene. V gave up 4 bases and J gave up 3 bases, with 19 bases separating them. The CDR3 runs to 17 residues. Here the CDR3 reads CASSVPYRELPNQPQHF. The CDR3 coding sequence is TGTGCCAGCAGTGTCCCGTACAGGGAGCTTCCCAATCAGCCCCAGCATTTT.

The table lists this clone with a count of one. This sequence joins TRBV7-3 and TRBJ2-1; 7 nucleotides align to TRBD2. This CDR3 is built from 18 residues. Trimming at V came to 0 bases and at J to 0 bases, leaving 8 bases not matched to a gene. Germline CDR1 reads SGHTA; CDR2 reads FQGTGA. The CDR3 loop is CASSLTVRAGSSYNEQFF. In DNA form, the CDR3 reads TGTGCCAGCAGCTTAACCGTCCGAGCGGGGAGCTCCTACAATGAGCAGTTCTTC.

This clone was counted once. V is TRBV6-1 and J is TRBJ2-3; tentative D call: TRBD1 (5 bases). Germline V gene data show CDR1 as MNHNS and CDR2 as SASEGT. The CDR3 consists of 14 residues. Trimming left V 8 bases short and J 1 base short, with 13 bases between. CDR3 in DNA: TGTGCCAGCTCATCAGGGTATGGCACAGATACGCAGTATTTT. Translation: CASSSGYGTDTQYF.

The J gene is TRBJ1-2, the V gene TRBV2; a weak D match, TRBD1 (6 bases). Trimming removed 6 bases from V and 0 bases from J, with 11 bases in between. This CDR3 contains 14 residues. Germline V CDR1 and CDR2: SNHLY, FYNNEI. The CDR3: CASRSGGPNYGYTF. In DNA form, the CDR3 reads TGTGCCAGCAGGTCGGGGGGGCCTAACTATGGCTACACCTTC.

The chain is built from TRBV7-9 and TRBJ2-7; D possibly corresponds to TRBD2 (6 bases). The V end lost 4 bases, the J end lost 0 bases, and 10 bases lay between the germline ends. Looked up from germline, CDR1 is SEHNR and CDR2 is FQNEAQ (reference sequence). The length of the CDR3 is 14 residues. CDR3 coding DNA: TGTGCCAGCAGCTCCGGGGAGGCCTCCTACGAGCAGTACTTC. It specifies CASSSGEASYEQYF. Looking up the rest from reference TRBV7-9 and TRBJ2-7 gives the full variable domain: DTGVSQNPRHKITKRGQNVTFRCDPISEHNRLYWYRQTLGQGPEFLTYFQNEAQLEKSRLLSDRFSAERPKGSFSTLEIQRTEQGDSAMYLCASSSGEASYEQYFGPGTRLTVT.

The chain combines TRBV27 with TRBJ1-6, with 7 positions matching TRBD1. The CDR3 is made up of 15 amino acids. Trimming took 0 bases from V and 7 from J; bases not matched to a gene: 3. In germline, CDR1 is MNHEY, CDR2 SMNVEV (reference sequence). The CDR3 region has the DNA TGTGCCAGCAGTTTATCGGGGACAGTCAATTCACCCCTCCACTTT. It yields the protein CASSLSGTVNSPLHF.

Remarks on this clone: One end of the junction is discordant with germline, which a read error may explain. The chain uses TRBV7-9 and TRBJ1-5; 9 positions match TRBD1. There are 16 residues in the CDR3. CDR1 SEHNR and CDR2 FQNEAQ come from the germline V gene (reference sequence). The CDR3 DNA reads as TGTTCCAGCAGCAATTTGCCGGGACAGGGAAAGCAGCCCCAGCATTTT. Translating gives CSSSNLPGQGKQPQHF.

This chain links TRBV5-4 with TRBJ1-4; maybe TRBD1 (5 bases). This CDR3 comprises 16 residues. Germline V lookup: CDR1 SGHNT, CDR2 YYREEE (reference sequence). Trimming took 1 base from V and 2 from J, leaving 12 bases between them. The CDR3 DNA follows: TGTGCCAGCAGCTTGAAGTGGGCAGGGACTAATGAAAAACTGTTTTTT. It encodes CASSLKWAGTNEKLFF. The full variable domain, rest sourced from reference TRBV5-4 and TRBJ1-4, is ETGVTQSPTHLIKTRGQQVTLRCSSQSGHNTVSWYQQALGQGPQFIFQYYREEENGRGNFPPRFSGLQFPNYSSELNVNALELDDSALYLCASSLKWAGTNEKLFFGSGTQLSVL.

Regarding this clone: A read error may produce the germline difference seen at one junction end. The J gene is TRBJ2-4, the V gene TRBV7-3; 8 bases align to TRBD1. The CDR3 extends over 13 amino acids. Germline V CDR1 and CDR2: SGHTA, FQGTGA. In DNA form, the CDR3 reads TGTGCCAGCAGCTTCTCGAGGCAGGGGGCTTGGGACTTC. It codes for CASSFSRQGAWDF.

This chain links TRBV7-9 with TRBJ1-5; D may be TRBD1 (6 bases). Between the trimmed V and J ends, which lost 8 bases and 0 bases, there was a span of 14 bases. The CDR3 sequence is 15 residues long. Germline V gives CDR1 SEHNR, CDR2 FQNEAQ (reference sequence). The CDR3 DNA reads TGTGCCAGCGATCGAGGGGGTAATAGCAATCAGCCCCAGCATTTT. Its protein product is CASDRGGNSNQPQHF.

This chain connects TRBV6-5 to TRBJ1-6; D perhaps matches TRBD1 (5 bases). The CDR3 totals 14 residues. The V and J ends lost 2 bases and 10 bases respectively, with 12 bases between them. Per germline, CDR1 MNHEY and CDR2 SVGAGI. CDR3 region: CASSYQGQPSPLHF. CDR3 DNA sequence: TGTGCCAGCAGTTACCAGGGTCAACCGTCACCCCTCCACTTT.

The V gene is TRBV4-2, the J gene TRBJ1-2; D is uncertain. This CDR3 spans 13 amino acids. CDR1 and CDR2 (germline): LGHNA, YNFKEQ. The germline V and J ends were trimmed by 0 bases and 8 bases, with 10 bases remaining between them. This CDR3 is CASSQDQDEGYTF. The CDR3, as DNA: TGTGCCAGCAGCCAAGACCAGGATGAGGGCTACACCTTC.

The chain has TRBV5-1 and TRBJ1-2, with TRBD1 as a possible D gene (5 bases). V was trimmed by 0 bases and J by 5 bases, leaving 20 bases between them. Germline CDR1 SGHRS, CDR2 YFSETQ. This CDR3 spans 17 amino acids. The chain's CDR3 is CASSLEAGLPNYYGYTF. In DNA form, the CDR3 reads TGCGCCAGCAGCTTGGAAGCGGGGCTACCCAACTATTATGGCTACACCTTC.

The gene calls are TRBV28 and TRBJ2-4; D gene uncertain. The germline V gene encodes CDR1 MDHEN and CDR2 SYDVKM. The germline V and J ends were trimmed by 6 bases and 5 bases, with 5 bases remaining between them. The CDR3 covers 11 residues. The CDR3 DNA reads as TGTGCCAGCAGGGGCCAAAACATTCAGTACTTC. This sequence encodes CASRGQNIQYF.

V usage is TRBV6-5 and J usage is TRBJ2-5; D perhaps matches TRBD2 (6 bases). Germline CDR1 reads MNHEY; CDR2 reads SVGAGI. The CDR3 totals 11 residues. The V and J ends lost 6 bases and 11 bases respectively, with 13 bases between them. CDR3 sequence (DNA): TGTGCCAGCAGATCAACGGGAGAGCAGTACTTC. Translating it yields CASRSTGEQYF.

This clone was counted between two and nine times. CDR3 nucleotide sequence: TGTGCCATCATGGCGGTTGTGAACACTGAAGCTTTCTTT. This gives the protein CAIMAVVNTEAFF. This chain links TRBV10-3 with TRBJ1-1; D is ambiguous. Germline CDR1 is ENHRY and CDR2 is SYGVKD. The V end lost 7 bases, the J end lost 0 bases, and 9 bases lay between the germline ends. This CDR3 has 13 residues.

V gene TRBV12-5 combines with J gene TRBJ1-5; 8 nucleotides align to TRBD1. Trimming at V came to 0 bases and at J to 4 bases, leaving 5 bases not matched to a gene. This CDR3 has 16 residues. CDR1 is LGHNT and CDR2 is FRNRAP in the germline V gene. The CDR3 loop reads CASGLVPDRENQPQHF. The CDR3, as DNA: TGTGCTAGTGGTTTGGTTCCGGACAGGGAAAATCAGCCCCAGCATTTT.

The chain joins TRBV28 to TRBJ1-1; the match to TRBD1 covers 7 bases. Per the germline V gene, CDR1 is MDHEN and CDR2 is SYDVKM. Trimming at V came to 3 bases and at J to 1 base, leaving 5 bases not matched to a gene. The CDR3 consists of 15 residues. CDR3 loop: CASSLGNRGNTEAFF. CDR3 DNA sequence: TGTGCCAGCAGTTTGGGTAACAGGGGGAACACTGAAGCTTTCTTT.

This clone occurred once. This sequence joins TRBV7-9 and TRBJ2-7, with 9 bases lining up with TRBD2. V lost 4 bases and J lost 4; bases outside the gene matches: 5. This CDR3 contains 14 residues. Germline CDR1 SEHNR, CDR2 FQNEAQ (reference sequence). CDR3 sequence: CASSSGGGAYEQYF. CDR3 DNA sequence: TGTGCCAGCAGCTCCGGCGGGGGGGCGTACGAGCAGTACTTC.

Details on this clone: Other DNA sequences in this sample translate to the same CDR3. The rearrangement links TRBV4-1 to TRBJ2-1; D ambiguous. The CDR3 has 11 residues. Germline-derived CDR1 and CDR2 are MGHRA and YSYEKL. Trimming removed 2 bases at V and 7 bases at J, with 3 bases between. As DNA, the CDR3 is TGCGCCAGCAGCCAACCTAATGAGCAGTTCTTC. Its translation: CASSQPNEQFF.

CDR3 in DNA: TGTGCCAGCAGTAATGGGGGGGGTTTGTTGGATACGCAGTATTTT. Its translation is CASSNGGGLLDTQYF. The chain uses TRBV28 and TRBJ2-3, with TRBD2 identical over 7 bases. The junction had 11 bases not matched to a gene; V was cut back by 5 bases and J by 6 bases. Germline loops: CDR1 MDHEN, CDR2 SYDVKM. This CDR3 spans 15 amino acids.

The V gene is TRBV11-2, the J gene TRBJ2-7, with D perhaps matching TRBD2 (5 bases). The CDR3 loop spans 15 amino acids. V dropped 3 bases and J dropped 0 bases, with 12 bases sitting between them. Looked up from germline, CDR1 is SGHAT and CDR2 is FQNNGV. In DNA form, the CDR3 reads TGTGCCAGCAGCTTTTTACATGGGAGCTCCTACGAGCAGTACTTC. Translation: CASSFLHGSSYEQYF.

This chain links TRBV5-4 with TRBJ2-5; 11 bases align to TRBD2. Looked up from germline, CDR1 is SGHNT and CDR2 is YYREEE (reference sequence). V gave up 7 bases and J gave up 4 bases; unmatched junction bases: 9. The CDR3 runs 15 residues. The CDR3 loop reads CASRVGLAGGETQYF. CDR3 nucleotides: TGTGCCAGCCGGGTCGGGCTAGCGGGAGGAGAGACCCAGTACTTC.